This record looks at one T cell receptor beta chain sequence and its context. Its antigen is not identified. The source of the sample is a study of T cell responses to AZD1222 COVID-19 vaccine. Study results and caveats: Spike-specific TCR breadth and depth rose after two AZD1222 doses. Only a handful of AZD1222 recipients tested seropositive at baseline. Spike as a whole was targeted by vaccine-associated CD4 TCRs, dominant at 160-218 and 743-854.

The germline V gene has CDR1 LNHDA and CDR2 SQIVND (reference sequence). The CDR3 length is 15 residues. V shed 3 bases and J shed 0 bases, with 9 bases lying between them. This table comes from immunoSEQ multiplex PCR, and its TCRdb copy is limited to in-frame clones, with some not included. The sample has 130,000 to 150,000 clones, around 91% seen once. The sequenced sample was peripheral blood, obtained on day 0 of AZD1222 vaccination. The rearrangement links TRBV19 to TRBJ1-5, with a possible D match to TRBD1 (5 bases). The clonotype originates from an adult in good health. The chain's CDR3 is CASSIVGVSNQPQHF. In nucleotides, the CDR3 is TGTGCCAGTAGTATTGTAGGGGTTAGCAATCAGCCCCAGCATTTT.